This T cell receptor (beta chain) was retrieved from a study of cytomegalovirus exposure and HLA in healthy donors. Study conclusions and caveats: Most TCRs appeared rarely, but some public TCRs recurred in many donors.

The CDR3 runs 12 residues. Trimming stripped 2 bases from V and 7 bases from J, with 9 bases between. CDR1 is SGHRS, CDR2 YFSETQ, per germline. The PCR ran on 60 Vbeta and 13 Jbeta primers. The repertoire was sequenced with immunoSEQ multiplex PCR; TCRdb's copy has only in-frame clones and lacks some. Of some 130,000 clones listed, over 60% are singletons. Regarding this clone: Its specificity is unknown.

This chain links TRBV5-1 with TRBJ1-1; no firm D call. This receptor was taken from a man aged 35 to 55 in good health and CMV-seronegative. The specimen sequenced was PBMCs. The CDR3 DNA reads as TGCGCCAGCAGCTTTTTCGGAGGTGAAGCTTTCTTT. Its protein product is CASSFFGGEAFF.